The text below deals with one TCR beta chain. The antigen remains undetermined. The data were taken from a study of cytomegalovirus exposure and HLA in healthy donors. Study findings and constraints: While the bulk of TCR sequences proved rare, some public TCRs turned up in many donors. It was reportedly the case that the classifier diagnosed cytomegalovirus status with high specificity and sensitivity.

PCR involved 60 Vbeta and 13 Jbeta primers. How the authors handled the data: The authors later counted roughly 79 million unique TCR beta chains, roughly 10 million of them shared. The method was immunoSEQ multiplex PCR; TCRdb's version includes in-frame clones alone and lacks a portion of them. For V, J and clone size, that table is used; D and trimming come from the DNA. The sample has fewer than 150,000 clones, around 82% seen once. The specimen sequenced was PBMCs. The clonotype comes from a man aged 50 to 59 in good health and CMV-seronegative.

The CDR3: CASSIVGQTSGQETQYF. Here the CDR3 DNA reads TGTGCCAGTAGTATTGTCGGACAGACTAGCGGCCAAGAGACCCAGTACTTC. The rearrangement uses TRBV19 and TRBJ2-5, with 9 bases fitting TRBD2. V trimming: 3 bases; J trimming: 1 base; junction bases outside the gene matches: 9. In germline, CDR1 is LNHDA, CDR2 SQIVND (reference sequence). CDR3 length equals 17 residues. The variable domain in full, with the rest retrieved from reference TRBV19 and TRBJ2-5, is DGGITQSPKYLFRKEGQNVTLSCEQNLNHDAMYWYRQDPGQGLRLIYYSQIVNDFQKGDIAEGYSVSREKKESFPLTVTSAQKNPTAFYLCASSIVGQTSGQETQYFGPGTRLLVL.